The text below deals with one T cell receptor beta chain. Its target is not known. A much larger clone lies a single base off, so this may be a read error. The sorting of naive CD8 T cells used the CD8+CD4-CCR7+CD45RA+ phenotype. The V end was cut by 4 bases, the J end by 4 bases, with 19 bases between. The V gene's germline CDR1 is MGHRA and CDR2 YSYEKL. The CDR3 runs to 16 residues. This entry is derived from a study of molecular identifiers for immune sequencing clone quantification. Study-level background: Four portions were sequenced after RNA from approximately 22,000 or 94,000 naive CD8 cells was split five ways in replicates. Study observations and caveats: Clones carrying above 20 RNA copies accounted for over 97% of effector molecules, under 1% in naive cells.

Previously reported methods and listed TCR primers produced the bulk TCR libraries. TCRdb reanalysed the PCR reads using MiXCR and keeps one entry per CDR3 protein. The data hold about half a million distinct CDR3 sequences, with 20% to 25% observed a single time. The TCR comes from a human donor in good health. Some libraries in this study had Jurkat cell RNA spiked in. Material: naive CD8+ T cells from blood, with Jurkat cell RNA spiked in. Subset specified: FACS-sorted CD8+CD4-CCR7+CD45RA+ naive T cells. This chain joins TRBV4-1 and TRBJ1-2, with TRBD1 as a possible D gene (5 bases). CDR3 sequence (DNA): TGCGCCAGCAGCCGACCACCGCGGGGCAGAGGCTATGGCTACACCTTC. Amino acid sequence: CASSRPPRGRGYGYTF.